The 8 T cell receptor beta chains reported below all come from one sample, sequenced in a study of T-cell memory formation after mild COVID-19. TCRdb re-called the 5' RACE reads with MiXCR, one entry per CDR3 protein. The data hold about 140,000 distinct CDR3 sequences, with roughly 14% observed a single time. The sequenced material came from PBMCs or a T cell subset sorted from them (not recorded which). Source of these receptors: an adult woman who had mild COVID-19 (a few samples of this study predate the infection). Cell type and time point are not known.

The chain uses TRBV27 and TRBJ2-3; D gene uncertain. V lost 8 bases and J 0 bases, leaving 15 bases between the germline ends. Germline assignment: CDR1 MNHEY and CDR2 SMNVEV (reference sequence). The CDR3 contains 15 residues. CDR3 nucleotides: TGTGCCAGCTCCCCTAAGCGCGCCAGCACAGATACGCAGTATTTT. This codes for CASSPKRASTDTQYF.

This clonotype came up a few times. The chain couples TRBV7-2 to TRBJ2-5; the match to TRBD1 covers 7 bases. CDR3 size: 13 residues. V lost 5 bases, J lost 5 bases, and 5 bases stayed unmatched. Germline assignment: CDR1 SGHTA and CDR2 FQGNSA. This CDR3 is CASSIGQAETQYF. CDR3 DNA: TGTGCCAGCAGCATTGGACAGGCTGAGACCCAGTACTTC.

The V call is TRBV7-9, the J call TRBJ2-2; D is unresolved. Trimming pared 3 bases from V and 10 bases from J, leaving 15 bases between. CDR1 is SEHNR, CDR2 FQNEAQ, per germline (reference sequence). This CDR3 comprises 14 residues. The CDR3 DNA reads as TGTGCCAGCAGCTTCCCCTCGTTCGTGCTGGAGCTGTTTTTT. Translation gives CASSFPSFVLELFF.

The chain joins TRBV10-3 to TRBJ2-1; unclear D gene. Looked up from germline, CDR1 is ENHRY and CDR2 is SYGVKD. V lost 6 bases and J lost 6, with 15 bases in between. The CDR3 loop spans 14 amino acids. CDR3 in DNA: TGTGCCATCAGCCCACCCGACGTCGGCAATGAGCAGTTCTTC. This translates into CAISPPDVGNEQFF.

This clonotype has at least ten counts. The chain employs TRBV5-1 and TRBJ2-3, with D unresolved. Trimming stripped 0 bases from V and 4 bases from J, with 9 bases between. Per the germline V gene, CDR1 is SGHRS and CDR2 is YFSETQ. The CDR3 length is 14 residues. The DNA for the CDR3 is TGCGCCAGCAGCTTGGTTCCGGGTTCAGATACGCAGTATTTT. As protein: CASSLVPGSDTQYF.

The chain has TRBV20-1 and TRBJ2-7, with TRBD2 identical over 13 bases. The CDR3 spans 14 residues. V shed 1 base, J shed 3 bases, and the junction held 0 bases outside the gene matches. In germline, CDR1 is DFQATT, CDR2 SNEGSKA (reference sequence). The CDR3 DNA follows: TGCAGTGCTAGAGGGACTAGCGGGAGCTACGAGCAGTACTTC. Its translation: CSARGTSGSYEQYF.

This clonotype was counted at least ten times. The rearrangement links TRBV7-3 to TRBJ2-1; D perhaps matches TRBD1 (6 bases). Per germline, CDR1 SGHTA and CDR2 FQGTGA. With 5 bases removed from V and 8 bases from J, the gap between germline ends came to 16 bases. The CDR3 has 14 amino acids. CDR3 DNA: TGTGCCAGCAGCAGCCTCCACAGGGTCGATGAGCAGTTCTTC. Its protein product is CASSSLHRVDEQFF.

The chain couples TRBV4-1 to TRBJ2-7; a weak D match, TRBD2 (6 bases). Germline CDR1 reads MGHRA; CDR2 reads YSYEKL. There are 16 residues in the CDR3. V was cut by 0 bases and J by 4 bases, with 16 bases left in between. This chain's CDR3 is CASSQDLAQGGYEQYF. As DNA, the CDR3 is TGCGCCAGCAGCCAAGACTTGGCGCAGGGAGGATACGAGCAGTACTTC.